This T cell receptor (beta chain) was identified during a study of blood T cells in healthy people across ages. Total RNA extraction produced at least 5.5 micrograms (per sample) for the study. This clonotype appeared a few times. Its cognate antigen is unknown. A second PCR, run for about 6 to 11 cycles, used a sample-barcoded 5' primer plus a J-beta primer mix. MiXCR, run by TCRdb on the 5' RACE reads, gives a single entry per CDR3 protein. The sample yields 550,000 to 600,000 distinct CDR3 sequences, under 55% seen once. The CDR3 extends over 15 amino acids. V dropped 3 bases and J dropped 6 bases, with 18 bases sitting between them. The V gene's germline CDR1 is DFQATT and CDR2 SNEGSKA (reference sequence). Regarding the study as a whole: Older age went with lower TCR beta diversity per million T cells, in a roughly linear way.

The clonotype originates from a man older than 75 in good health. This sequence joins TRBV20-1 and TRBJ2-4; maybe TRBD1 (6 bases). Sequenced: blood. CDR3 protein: CSARENRELGNIQYF. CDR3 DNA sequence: TGCAGTGCTAGGGAAAACAGGGAGTTAGGAAACATTCAGTACTTC.